This TCR beta chain was identified during a study of human T cells and chemical hapten exposure. Germline V gene data show CDR1 as MNHEY and CDR2 as SVGEGT. V lost 5 bases to trimming and J lost 4 bases; unmatched junction nucleotides: 2. There are 13 residues in the CDR3. Time point here: patch test 1, 2 weeks after DPC sensitization. Described treatment: therapeutic diphenylcyclopropenone sensitization with weekly scalp DPC. Extraction yielded total RNA from whole blood (unfractionated). TCRdb passed the RACE reads through MiXCR, listing each CDR3 protein once. The repertoire includes about 35,000 distinct CDR3 sequences, 5.5% to 8% of them detected once, and around 10% sits in the top ten. This clonotype was detected ten times or more.

This specimen was whole blood, taken in connection with sensitization to the hapten diphenylcyclopropenone (DPC). V and J are TRBV6-2 or TRBV6-3 and TRBJ1-5; 7 bases line up with TRBD1. This sequence originates from a woman in her 30s with alopecia areata. Some clones in this sample may be carry-over from other donors' samples. The CDR3 is CASSRDRNQPQHF. CDR3 nucleotides: TGTGCCAGCAGTCGGGACAGAAATCAGCCCCAGCATTTT.